This T cell receptor beta chain was sequenced in a study of somatic mutations in cytotoxic T cells in rheumatoid arthritis. Trimming cost V 4 bases and J 5 bases, with 8 bases left between them. This CDR3 region has 11 residues. CDR1 and CDR2 from the germline V gene are SQVTM and ANQGSEA. Some clones are missing from TCRdb's copy, which holds only in-frame ones; the method was immunoSEQ multiplex PCR. The sample contains about 23,000 clones, more than 65% of which appear only once. The gene calls are TRBV29-1 and TRBJ2-5, with D uncertain. The TCR was taken from an adult with rheumatoid arthritis. Sequenced sample: CD8+ T cells sorted from blood. The CDR3 protein is CSVGPRETQYF. CDR3 in DNA: TGCAGCGTTGGGCCCAGGGAGACCCAGTACTTC.